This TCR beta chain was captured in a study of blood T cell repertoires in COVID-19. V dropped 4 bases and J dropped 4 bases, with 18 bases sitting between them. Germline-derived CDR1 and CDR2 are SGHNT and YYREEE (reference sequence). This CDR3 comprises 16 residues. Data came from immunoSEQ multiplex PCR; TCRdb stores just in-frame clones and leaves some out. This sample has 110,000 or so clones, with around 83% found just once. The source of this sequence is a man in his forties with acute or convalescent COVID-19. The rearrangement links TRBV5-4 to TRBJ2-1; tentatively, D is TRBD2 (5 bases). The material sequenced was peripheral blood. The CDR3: CASSTGSWGSYNEQFF. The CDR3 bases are TGTGCCAGCAGCACGGGGAGCTGGGGATCGTACAATGAGCAGTTCTTC.